The present T cell receptor (beta chain) was sequenced within a study of shared clonotypes between healthy human individuals. General study results and limits: Sorted-subset samples were not fully sequenced, rarefaction indicated.

Note on this clone: Its matching antigen is unknown.

Between the trimmed V and J ends, which lost 4 bases and 1 base, there was a span of 11 bases. Germline lookup yields CDR1 SEHNR and CDR2 FQNEAQ (reference sequence). This CDR3 comprises 15 residues. Repertoires were generated with immunoSEQ multiplex PCR, while TCRdb's copy carries only in-frame clones and drops some. The sample includes over a million clones, 97% to 99% of them seen just once. The TCR originated in a man aged 25 to 45 in good health. Sequences were obtained from naive CD4+ T cells sorted from blood. Subset meaning: CD45RA+ positively selected. The chain joins TRBV7-9 to TRBJ2-1; D perhaps matches TRBD2 (6 bases). CDR3 loop: CASSYGGISYNEQFF. CDR3 DNA sequence: TGTGCCAGCAGCTACGGCGGGATTTCCTACAATGAGCAGTTCTTC.